Below, 16 T cell receptor gamma chains from the same sample are listed, as sequenced in a study of γδ T cells in repeated Plasmodium falciparum infection. TCRdb fed the multiplex PCR reads into CATT to redo clone calling. Found here are tens of thousands of gamma-chain clones, around 1.4% of them singletons; the top ten hold roughly 21%. Bulk repertoires came from Vgamma9/Vdelta2+ or Vdelta2-negative gammadelta T cells flow-sorted from PBMC. Sequencing was done on a sample of gamma-delta T cells from blood. Receptors originate from a pool of human donors (malaria-infected and uninfected, not separated).

This clone was seen many times. The TCRdb protein comes from a much larger clone and disagrees with this DNA's translation at residue 11, likely due to a read error; the protein given here is derived from the DNA. The V and J genes are TRGV9 and TRGJ1 or TRGJ2. The J gene, not given by TCRdb, was assigned here from a germline match of the nucleotide sequence. The length of the CDR3 is 14 residues. Germline V gene data show CDR1 as GITISATS and CDR2 as ISYDGTV (reference sequence). The CDR3 is CALWERTNYYRKLF. The DNA of the CDR3 is TGTGCCTTGTGGGAGAGGACGAATTATTATAGGAAACTCTTT.

By its share, this clone is medium-sized. The rearrangement uses TRGV3 and TRGJ1 or TRGJ2. The germline V gene has CDR1 VTNTFY and CDR2 YDVSTARD (reference sequence). The CDR3 is 12 residues long. Trimming took 0 bases from V and 11 from J; bases not matched to a gene: 7. DNA of the CDR3: TGTGCCACCTGGGACAGGCCCAATGAGAAACTCTTT. This sequence encodes CATWDRPNEKLF.

On this clone itself: A far larger clone lies a single base away; this is likely a read error. In the same sample, other DNA sequences code for this CDR3. The V gene reported is TRGV9; the J gene is uncalled. The CDR3 is 11 residues long. Germline lookup yields CDR1 GITISATS and CDR2 ISYDGTV (reference sequence). CDR3 region: CALWEVPPLLF. DNA of the CDR3: TGTGCCTTGTGGGAGGTACCCCCTTTGCTCTTT.

Turning to this clone: Given a far larger clone just one base away, this is likely a sequencing read error. Other nucleotide sequences in the sample specify the same CDR3. No call exists for the J gene, whereas the V gene is TRGV8. The CDR3 covers 13 residues. CDR1 VENAVY and CDR2 YDSYNSRV come from the germline V gene. The chain's CDR3 is CATWSPTGWFKIF. CDR3 DNA: TGTGCCACCTGGTCCCCCACTGGTTGGTTCAAGATATTC.

This clone was seen at least ten times. A far larger clone lies a single base away; this is likely a read error. Other DNA sequences within the sample encode an identical CDR3. The gene calls are TRGV5 and TRGJ1 or TRGJ2. No J gene is reported in TCRdb; it was inferred here by comparing the DNA with germline. V trimming: 0 bases; J trimming: 10 bases; junction bases outside the gene matches: 9. This CDR3 comprises 13 residues. CDR1 VINAFY and CDR2 YDVSNSKD come from the germline V gene. CDR3 sequence: CATWDRRGYKKLF. CDR3 nucleotides: TGTGCCACCTGGGACAGGCGAGGATACAAGAAACTCTTT.

About this clone: A read error likely explains why the TCRdb protein, taken from a much larger clone, differs from this DNA's translation at residue 13; the protein shown is translated from the DNA. This sample includes further DNA sequences coding for the same CDR3. This chain joins TRGV9 and TRGJP. The J gene was not available in TCRdb and was assigned here by matching the DNA to germline segments. This CDR3 contains 18 residues. Germline CDR1 GITISATS, CDR2 ISYDGTV (reference sequence). For the CDR3, the DNA is TGTGCCTTGTGGCAGGTGAGCCGGCAAGAGTTGGGCAATAAAATCAAGGTATTT. Its translation: CALWQVSRQELGNKIKVF.

This clone occurred many times. TCRdb's protein for this DNA is that of a much larger clone and differs from the translation at residue 11, likely a read error; the protein shown is the DNA translation. The J gene was not called, though the V gene is TRGV3. CDR1 and CDR2 from the germline V gene are VTNTFY and YDVSTARD (reference sequence). This CDR3 is 13 amino acids long. Here the CDR3 DNA reads TGTGCCACCTGGGACCTGATTGATTGGATCAGGACGTTT. Amino acids: CATWDLIDWIRTF.

In this sample, this clone turned up many times. The translation of this DNA and the TCRdb protein of a much larger clone differ at residue 10, probably owing to a read error; the protein shown here is translated from the DNA. The chain joins TRGV9 to TRGJP. Germline V gene lookup returns CDR1 GITISATS and CDR2 ISYDGTV (reference sequence). The CDR3 contains 15 residues. Here the CDR3 DNA reads TGTGCCTTGTGGGAGGATCGGTTGGGCGAAAAAATCAAGGTATTT. This translates into CALWEDRLGEKIKVF.

This clone was recorded at least ten times. A far larger clone is one base from this, pointing to a likely read error. At the DNA level, this CDR3 is encoded by other sequences in the same sample as well. The chain joins TRGV2 to TRGJ1 or TRGJ2. The J gene comes from matching the DNA to germline here; TCRdb lacks it. The CDR3 consists of 12 residues. Germline CDR1 is EGSNGY and CDR2 is YDSYNSKV. J gave up 10 bases and V 3 bases, and 9 bases lay outside the gene matches. This chain's CDR3 is CATWDSWYKKLF. CDR3 DNA sequence: TGTGCCACCTGGGACTCGTGGTACAAGAAACTCTTT.

This clone was seen only a few times. TCRdb's entry gives the protein of a much larger clone, which mismatches this DNA's translation at residue 8, likely from a read error; the protein reported here is translated from the DNA. V usage is TRGV9 and J usage is TRGJP. TCRdb supplies no J gene; here it was assigned by aligning the nucleotide sequence to germline. Looked up from germline, CDR1 is GITISATS and CDR2 is ISYDGTV (reference sequence). The CDR3 is 18 amino acids. With V trimmed by 2 bases and J by 7 bases, 11 bases remained unmatched. The CDR3 region is CALWEDNNGELGKKIKVF. The CDR3 region has the DNA TGTGCCTTGTGGGAGGACAATAATGGGGAGTTGGGCAAAAAAATCAAGGTATTT.

Notes on this clone: Since a far larger clone is one base different, this is likely a read error. The sample carries other DNA sequences with the same CDR3. The gene calls are TRGV9 and TRGJ1 or TRGJ2. The J gene, not given by TCRdb, was assigned here from a germline match of the nucleotide sequence. The germline V gene has CDR1 GITISATS and CDR2 ISYDGTV (reference sequence). The CDR3 has 13 residues. V was pared by 1 base and J by 7 bases, with 7 bases of the junction left unmatched. The CDR3 spells CALWEVLHYKKLF. The CDR3 DNA sequence: TGTGCCTTGTGGGAGGTACTTCACTATAAGAAACTCTTT.

With regard to this clone: The likely explanation is a read error, given a far larger clone one base away. The same CDR3 can be traced to other DNA sequences in this sample. The chain is built from TRGV9 and TRGJ1 or TRGJ2. The J gene comes from matching the DNA to germline here; TCRdb lacks it. Germline V lookup: CDR1 GITISATS, CDR2 ISYDGTV (reference sequence). The CDR3 has 14 residues. This CDR3 is CALWESPTYYKKLF. Written as DNA, the CDR3 is TGTGCCTTGTGGGAGTCCCCAACTTATTACAAGAAACTCTTT.

This clone has a handful of counts. A much larger clonotype is one base distant, so this may be a read error. The CDR3 sequence is CATWWSYKKLF. DNA for the CDR3: TGTGCCACCTGGTGGAGTTATAAGAAACTCTTC. TRGV8 is the V gene, and the J gene was not called. From germline, CDR1 is VENAVY and CDR2 YDSYNSRV. CDR3 length: 11 amino acids.

This clone showed up many times. This chain connects TRGV5 to TRGJ1 or TRGJ2. Germline CDR1 and CDR2: VINAFY and YDVSNSKD. The CDR3 has 15 residues. V was pared by 1 base and J by 0 bases, with 6 bases of the junction left unmatched. DNA of the CDR3: TGTGCCACCTGGGACAGCTCCAGGAATTATTATAAGAAACTCTTT. It encodes CATWDSSRNYYKKLF.

Comment on this clone: The TCRdb protein, from a much larger clone, departs from this DNA's translation at residue 4, likely by read error; the protein shown derives from the DNA. The chain couples TRGV9 to TRGJP. The J gene, absent from TCRdb, was called here by matching the DNA to germline. The CDR3 extends over 18 amino acids. CDR1 GITISATS and CDR2 ISYDGTV come from the germline V gene (reference sequence). CDR3 in amino acids: CALREVHKGELGKKIKVF. In DNA form, the CDR3 reads TGTGCCTTGCGGGAGGTGCACAAGGGAGAGTTGGGCAAAAAAATCAAGGTATTT.

Comments on this clone: TCRdb records a much larger clone's protein for this DNA, with a difference at residue 12 that likely arises from a read error; the protein given is the translation of the DNA. This chain joins TRGV9 and TRGJP. As TCRdb names no J gene, one was assigned here on the basis of a DNA match to germline. CDR1 is GITISATS and CDR2 is ISYDGTV in the germline V gene (reference sequence). This CDR3 region has 18 residues. The CDR3 DNA is TGTGCCTTGTGGGAGGTGGTGGCGCAAGAGTTGGACAAAAAAATCAAGGTATTT. It specifies CALWEVVAQELDKKIKVF.